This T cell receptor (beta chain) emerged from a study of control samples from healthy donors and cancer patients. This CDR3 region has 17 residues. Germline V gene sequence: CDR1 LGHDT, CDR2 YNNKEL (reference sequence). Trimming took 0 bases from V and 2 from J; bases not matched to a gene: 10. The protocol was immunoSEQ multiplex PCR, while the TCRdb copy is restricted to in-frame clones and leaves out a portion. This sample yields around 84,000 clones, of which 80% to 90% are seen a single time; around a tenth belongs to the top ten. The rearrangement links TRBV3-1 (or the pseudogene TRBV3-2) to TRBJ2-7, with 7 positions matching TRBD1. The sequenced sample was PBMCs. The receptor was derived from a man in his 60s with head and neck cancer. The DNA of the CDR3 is TGTGCCAGCAGCCAAGATCTACGGACAGGTAGTACCTACGAGCAGTACTTC. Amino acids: CASSQDLRTGSTYEQYF.